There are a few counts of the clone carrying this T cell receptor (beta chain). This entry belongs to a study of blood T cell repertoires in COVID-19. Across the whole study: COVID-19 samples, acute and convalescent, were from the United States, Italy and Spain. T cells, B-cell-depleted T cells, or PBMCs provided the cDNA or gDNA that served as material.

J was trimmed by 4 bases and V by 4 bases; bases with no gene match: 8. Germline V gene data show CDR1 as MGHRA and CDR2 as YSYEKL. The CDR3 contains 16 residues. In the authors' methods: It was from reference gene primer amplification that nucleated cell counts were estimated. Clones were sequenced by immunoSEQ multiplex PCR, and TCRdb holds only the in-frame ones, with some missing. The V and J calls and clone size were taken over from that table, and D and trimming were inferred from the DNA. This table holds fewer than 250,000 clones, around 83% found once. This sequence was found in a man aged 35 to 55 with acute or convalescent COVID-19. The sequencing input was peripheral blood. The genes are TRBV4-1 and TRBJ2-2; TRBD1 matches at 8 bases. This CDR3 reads CASSPGQGVVTGELFF. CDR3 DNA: TGCGCCAGCAGCCCCGGACAGGGTGTGGTCACCGGGGAGCTGTTTTTT.